This T cell receptor beta chain was sequenced during a study of T cell changes during pregnancy in multiple sclerosis. The repertoire was sequenced with immunoSEQ multiplex PCR; TCRdb's copy has only in-frame clones and lacks some. This sample has approximately 73,000 clones; approximately 90% occur once, and the top ten carry 0.21%. This CDR3 spans 14 amino acids. The V and J ends lost 0 bases and 5 bases, in that order; junction bases with no gene match: 5. Germline V gene lookup returns CDR1 SQVTM and CDR2 ANQGSEA. The source material was CD4+ T cells from peripheral blood mononuclear cells, sampled before pregnancy. The TCR comes from a female donor with multiple sclerosis, enrolled in a pregnancy study. The chain is built from TRBV29-1 and TRBJ2-3; 7 bases agree with TRBD2. CDR3 residues: CSVEEGGGGDTQYF. The CDR3 DNA reads as TGCAGCGTTGAAGAAGGCGGGGGAGGAGATACGCAGTATTTT.